This T cell receptor beta chain stems from a study of T cell responses to AZD1222 COVID-19 vaccine. Overall study results and limits: Receipt of two AZD1222 doses was followed by a rise in Spike-specific TCR breadth and depth. Only five or six AZD1222 recipients were seropositive at baseline. Donors were mostly white British, more females; clonal diversity possibly underestimated.

As concerns this clone: Its specificity is unknown.

Libraries were prepared by immunoSEQ multiplex PCR; TCRdb keeps only in-frame clonotypes and omits some of them. The table records around 88,000 clones, around 88% of them present only once. CDR1 LNHDA and CDR2 SQIVND come from the germline V gene (reference sequence). V dropped 7 bases and J dropped 4 bases, with 22 bases sitting between them. The CDR3 runs 16 residues. The J gene is TRBJ1-2, the V gene TRBV19; possibly TRBD1 for D (6 bases). Sequencing used peripheral blood, obtained on day 0 of MenACWY control vaccination. The TCR was taken from an adult in good health. CDR3 bases: TGTGCCAGTATGGGGACGGGGACAACTCTTCGCTATGGCTACACCTTC. Protein: CASMGTGTTLRYGYTF.